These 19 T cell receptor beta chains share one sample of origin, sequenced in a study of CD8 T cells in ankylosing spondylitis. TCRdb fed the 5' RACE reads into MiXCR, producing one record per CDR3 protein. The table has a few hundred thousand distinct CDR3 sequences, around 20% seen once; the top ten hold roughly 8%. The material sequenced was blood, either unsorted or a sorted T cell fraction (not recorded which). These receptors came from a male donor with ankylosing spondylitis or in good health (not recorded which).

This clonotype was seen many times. The chain's CDR3 is CASSPTAGADTQYF. The CDR3 DNA reads TGCGCCAGCAGCCCAACAGCCGGAGCAGATACGCAGTATTTT. The chain combines TRBV5-1 with TRBJ2-3; D remains ambiguous. CDR1 SGHRS and CDR2 YFSETQ come from the germline V gene. V lost 4 bases to trimming and J lost 4 bases, with 13 bases between them. The CDR3 covers 14 residues. The full variable domain, rest sourced from reference TRBV5-1 and TRBJ2-3, is KAGVTQTPRYLIKTRGQQVTLSCSPISGHRSVSWYQQTPGQGLQFLFEYFSETQRNKGNFPGRFSGRQFSNSRSEMNVSTLELGDSALYLCASSPTAGADTQYFGPGTRLTVL.

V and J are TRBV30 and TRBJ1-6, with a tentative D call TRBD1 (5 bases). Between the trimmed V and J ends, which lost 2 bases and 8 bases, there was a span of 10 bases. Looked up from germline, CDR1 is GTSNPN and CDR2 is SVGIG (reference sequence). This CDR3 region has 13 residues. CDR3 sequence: CAWSSGLDSPLHF. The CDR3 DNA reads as TGTGCCTGGAGTTCAGGGCTCGATTCACCCCTCCACTTT.

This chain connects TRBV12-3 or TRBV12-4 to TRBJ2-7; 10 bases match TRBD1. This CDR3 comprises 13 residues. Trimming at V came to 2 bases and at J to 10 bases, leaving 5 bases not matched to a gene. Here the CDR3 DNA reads TGTGCCAGCAGTTTATCGGACAGGGGGGGTCAGTACGTC. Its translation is CASSLSDRGGQYV.

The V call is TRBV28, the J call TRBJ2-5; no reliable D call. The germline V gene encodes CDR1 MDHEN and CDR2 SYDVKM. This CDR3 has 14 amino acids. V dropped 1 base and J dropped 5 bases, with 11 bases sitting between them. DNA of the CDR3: TGTGCCAGCAGTTTATTTGGCGGATGGGAGACCCAGTACTTC. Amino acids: CASSLFGGWETQYF.

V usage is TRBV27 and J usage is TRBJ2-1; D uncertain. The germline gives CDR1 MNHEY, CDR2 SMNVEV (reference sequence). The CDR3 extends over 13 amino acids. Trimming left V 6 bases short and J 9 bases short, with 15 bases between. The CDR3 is CASRRTGRVEQFF. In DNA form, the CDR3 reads TGTGCCAGCAGACGGACGGGTCGGGTTGAGCAGTTCTTC.

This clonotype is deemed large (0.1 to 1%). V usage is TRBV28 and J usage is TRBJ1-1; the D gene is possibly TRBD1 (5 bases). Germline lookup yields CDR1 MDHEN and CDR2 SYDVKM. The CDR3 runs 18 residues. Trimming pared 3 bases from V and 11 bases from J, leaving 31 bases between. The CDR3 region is CASSFVITDNFPGRGAFF. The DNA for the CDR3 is TGTGCCAGCAGTTTCGTAATAACGGACAACTTCCCAGGAAGGGGTGCTTTCTTT.

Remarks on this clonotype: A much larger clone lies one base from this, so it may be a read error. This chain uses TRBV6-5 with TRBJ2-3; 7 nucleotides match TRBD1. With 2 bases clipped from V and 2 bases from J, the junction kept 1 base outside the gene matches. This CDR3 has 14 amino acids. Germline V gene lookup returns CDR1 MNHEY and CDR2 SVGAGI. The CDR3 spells CASSYGQDTDTQYF. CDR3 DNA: TGTGCCAGCAGTTACGGACAGGACACAGATACGCAGTATTTT.

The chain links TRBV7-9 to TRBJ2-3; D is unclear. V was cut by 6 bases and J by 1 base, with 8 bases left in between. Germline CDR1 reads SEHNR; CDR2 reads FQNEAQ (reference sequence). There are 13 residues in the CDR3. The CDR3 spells CASSYGRTDTQYF. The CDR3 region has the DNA TGTGCCAGCAGTTACGGACGCACAGATACGCAGTATTTT. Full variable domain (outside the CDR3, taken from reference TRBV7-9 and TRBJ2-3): DTGVSQNPRHKITKRGQNVTFRCDPISEHNRLYWYRQTLGQGPEFLTYFQNEAQLEKSRLLSDRFSAERPKGSFSTLEIQRTEQGDSAMYLCASSYGRTDTQYFGPGTRLTVL.

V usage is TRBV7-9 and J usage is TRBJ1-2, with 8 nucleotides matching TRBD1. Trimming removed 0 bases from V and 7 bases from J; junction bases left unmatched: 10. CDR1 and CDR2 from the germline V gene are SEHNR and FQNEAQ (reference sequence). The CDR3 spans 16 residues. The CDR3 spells CASSLAPGTGRFGYTF. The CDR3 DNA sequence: TGTGCCAGCAGCTTAGCACCCGGGACAGGTCGATTTGGCTACACCTTC. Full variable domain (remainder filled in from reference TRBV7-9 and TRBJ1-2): DTGVSQNPRHKITKRGQNVTFRCDPISEHNRLYWYRQTLGQGPEFLTYFQNEAQLEKSRLLSDRFSAERPKGSFSTLEIQRTEQGDSAMYLCASSLAPGTGRFGYTFGSGTRLTVV.

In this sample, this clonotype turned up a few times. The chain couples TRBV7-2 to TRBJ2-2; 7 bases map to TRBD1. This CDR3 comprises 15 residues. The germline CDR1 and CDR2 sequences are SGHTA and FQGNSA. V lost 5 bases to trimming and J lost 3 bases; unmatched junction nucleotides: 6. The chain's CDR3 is CASSHRTGHTGELFF. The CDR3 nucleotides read TGTGCCAGCAGCCATCGGACAGGTCACACCGGGGAGCTGTTTTTT.

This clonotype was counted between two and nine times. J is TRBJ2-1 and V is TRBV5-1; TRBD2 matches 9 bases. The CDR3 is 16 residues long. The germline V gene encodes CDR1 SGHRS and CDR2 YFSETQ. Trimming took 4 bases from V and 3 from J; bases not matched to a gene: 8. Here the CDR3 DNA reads TGCGCCAGCAGCCCTAGCGGGGTTCCCCTCTACAATGAGCAGTTCTTC. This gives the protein CASSPSGVPLYNEQFF.

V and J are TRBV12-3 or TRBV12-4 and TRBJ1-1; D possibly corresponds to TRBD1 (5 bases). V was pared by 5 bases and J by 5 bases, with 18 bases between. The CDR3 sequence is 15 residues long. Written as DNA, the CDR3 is TGTGCCAGCAGTCCCCTCGGGGGGAGGGGAACTGAAGCTTTCTTT. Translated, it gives CASSPLGGRGTEAFF.

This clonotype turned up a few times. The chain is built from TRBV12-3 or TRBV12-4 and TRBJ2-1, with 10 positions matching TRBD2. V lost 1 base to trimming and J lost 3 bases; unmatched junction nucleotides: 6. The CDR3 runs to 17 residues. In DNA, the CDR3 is TGTGCCAGCAGTTTAGGGTCTAGCGGGGGCCTCTACAATGAGCAGTTCTTC. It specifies CASSLGSSGGLYNEQFF.

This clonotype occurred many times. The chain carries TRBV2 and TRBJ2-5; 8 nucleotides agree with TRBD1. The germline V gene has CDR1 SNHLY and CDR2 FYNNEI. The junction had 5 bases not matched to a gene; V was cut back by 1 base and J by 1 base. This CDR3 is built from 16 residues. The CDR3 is CASSEGQGATQETQYF. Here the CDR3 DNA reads TGTGCCAGCAGTGAAGGGCAGGGGGCCACCCAAGAGACCCAGTACTTC. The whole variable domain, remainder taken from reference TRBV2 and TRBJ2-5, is EPEVTQTPSHQVTQMGQEVILRCVPISNHLYFYWYRQILGQKVEFLVSFYNNEISEKSEIFDDQFSVERPDGSNFTLKIRSTKLEDSAMYFCASSEGQGATQETQYFGPGTRLLVL.

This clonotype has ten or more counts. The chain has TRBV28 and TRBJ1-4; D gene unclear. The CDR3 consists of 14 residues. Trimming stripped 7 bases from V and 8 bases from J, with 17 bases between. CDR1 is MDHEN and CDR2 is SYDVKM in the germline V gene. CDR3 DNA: TGTGCCAGCACAAGCGGACCCCCCGAAGAAAAACTGTTTTTT. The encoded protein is CASTSGPPEEKLFF.

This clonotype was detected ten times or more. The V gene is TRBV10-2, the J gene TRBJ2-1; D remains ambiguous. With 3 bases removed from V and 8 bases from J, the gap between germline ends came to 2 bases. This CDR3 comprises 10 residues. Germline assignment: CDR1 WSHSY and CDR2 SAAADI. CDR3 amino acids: CASSDYEQFF. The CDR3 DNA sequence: TGCGCCAGCAGTGACTATGAGCAGTTCTTC.

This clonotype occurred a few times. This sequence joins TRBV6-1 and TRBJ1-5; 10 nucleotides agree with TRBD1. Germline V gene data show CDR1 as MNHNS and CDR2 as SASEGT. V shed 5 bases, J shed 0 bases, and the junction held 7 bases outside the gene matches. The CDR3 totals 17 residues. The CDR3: CASSSRDRGNSNQPQHF. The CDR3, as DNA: TGTGCCAGCAGTAGCCGGGACAGGGGTAATAGCAATCAGCCCCAGCATTTT.

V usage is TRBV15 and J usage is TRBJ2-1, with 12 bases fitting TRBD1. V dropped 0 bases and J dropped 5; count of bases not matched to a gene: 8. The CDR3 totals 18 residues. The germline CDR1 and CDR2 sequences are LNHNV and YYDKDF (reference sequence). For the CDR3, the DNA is TGTGCCACCAGCAGAGATACGGGGACAGGGGGCTACCACAATGAGCAGTTCTTC. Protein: CATSRDTGTGGYHNEQFF. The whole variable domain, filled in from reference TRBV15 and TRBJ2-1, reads DAMVIQNPRYQVTQFGKPVTLSCSQTLNHNVMYWYQQKSSQAPKLLFHYYDKDFNNEADTPDNFQSRRPNTSFCFLDIRSPGLGDTAMYLCATSRDTGTGGYHNEQFFGPGTRLTVL.

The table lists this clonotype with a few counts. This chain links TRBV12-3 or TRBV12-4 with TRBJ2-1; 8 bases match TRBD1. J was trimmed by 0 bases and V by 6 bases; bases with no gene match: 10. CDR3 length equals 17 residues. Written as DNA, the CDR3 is TGTGCCAGCAGATCGGACAGGGCCAAAAGCTCCTACAATGAGCAGTTCTTC. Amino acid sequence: CASRSDRAKSSYNEQFF.